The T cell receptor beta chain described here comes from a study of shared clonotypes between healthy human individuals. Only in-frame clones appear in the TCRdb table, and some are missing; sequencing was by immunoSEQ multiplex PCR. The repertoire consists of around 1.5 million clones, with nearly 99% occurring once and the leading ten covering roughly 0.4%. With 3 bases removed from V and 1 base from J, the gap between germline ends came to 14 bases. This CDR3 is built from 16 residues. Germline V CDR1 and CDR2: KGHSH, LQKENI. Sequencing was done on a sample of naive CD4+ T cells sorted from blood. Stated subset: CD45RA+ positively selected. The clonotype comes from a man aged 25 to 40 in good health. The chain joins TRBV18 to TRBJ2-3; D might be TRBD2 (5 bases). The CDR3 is CASSPGGSLRTDTQYF. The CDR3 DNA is TGTGCCAGCTCACCCGGCGGGTCGCTCCGCACAGATACGCAGTATTTT.